This passage covers 31 T cell receptor beta chains from one sample sequenced in a study of PD-1 blockade in classical Hodgkin lymphoma. Relapse was seen in all patients after autologous stem cell transplantation, and brentuximab vedotin exposure was variable. TCRdb's table, derived via immunoSEQ multiplex PCR, lists solely in-frame clones and lacks some. Of some 90,000 clones listed, around nine tenths were seen once; the top ten hold under 3%. The specimen was peripheral blood mononuclear cells (PBMCs), collected before the second cycle of nivolumab. The receptors here all came from a human donor with classical Hodgkin lymphoma.

The J gene is TRBJ2-1, the V gene TRBV11-3; TRBD2 matches at 8 bases. J gave up 8 bases and V 1 base, and 7 bases lay outside the gene matches. The CDR3 consists of 15 residues. Germline V gene sequence: CDR1 SGHNT, CDR2 YENEEA. CDR3 nucleotide sequence: TGTGCCAGCAGCTTAGCGGGAGGGCCTCCGTATGAGCAGTTCTTC. It is translated as CASSLAGGPPYEQFF.

This sequence joins TRBV7-9 and TRBJ2-1; D possibly corresponds to TRBD2 (5 bases). V was pared by 5 bases and J by 9 bases, with 14 bases between. The CDR3 consists of 13 residues. Germline V gene lookup returns CDR1 SEHNR and CDR2 FQNEAQ (reference sequence). Here the CDR3 DNA reads TGTGCCAGCAGCGCAGGCCGACTAATTGAGCAGTTCTTC. Its protein product is CASSAGRLIEQFF.

CDR3 DNA: TGTGCCAGCAGTTACTCTCTAGCGGGGGTAGAAGATACGCAGTATTTT. Protein product: CASSYSLAGVEDTQYF. This chain uses TRBV6-5 with TRBJ2-3; 10 nucleotides match TRBD2. Per germline, CDR1 MNHEY and CDR2 SVGAGI. The CDR3 has 16 residues. V lost 0 bases, J lost 5 bases, and 5 bases stayed unmatched.

This clone was seen only once. The chain carries TRBV7-9 and TRBJ2-7; possibly TRBD2 for D (5 bases). V dropped 5 bases and J dropped 4 bases, with 9 bases sitting between them. CDR1 is SEHNR and CDR2 is FQNEAQ in the germline V gene (reference sequence). The CDR3 sequence is 12 residues long. Here the CDR3 reads CASSPPGYEQYF. Written as DNA, the CDR3 is TGTGCCAGCAGCCCCCCGGGGTACGAGCAGTACTTC.

V and J are TRBV11-1 and TRBJ2-7; 13 bases align to TRBD2. This CDR3 is built from 16 residues. Losses at the gene ends were 5 bases for V and 5 bases for J; bases not matched to a gene: 9. Germline V gives CDR1 SGHAT, CDR2 FQDESV (reference sequence). CDR3 DNA sequence: TGTGCCAGCAGCCAAGAAGGGACTAGCGGGATAGACGAGCAGTACTTC. This codes for CASSQEGTSGIDEQYF.

The rearrangement links TRBV19 to TRBJ2-2; the D is unclear. Germline assignment: CDR1 LNHDA and CDR2 SQIVND (reference sequence). The CDR3 loop spans 13 amino acids. Trimming removed 3 bases at V and 9 bases at J, with 11 bases between. DNA for the CDR3: TGTGCCAGTAGTATGGAGTCCAGGAGGGAGCTGTTTTTT. Translating it yields CASSMESRRELFF.

The chain is built from TRBV6-1 and TRBJ2-7; D is unresolved. The CDR3 runs to 12 residues. CDR1 and CDR2 from the germline V gene are MNHNS and SASEGT. Trimming cost V 6 bases and J 4 bases, with 10 bases left between them. The CDR3 sequence: CASSQDGYEQYF. CDR3 DNA: TGTGCCAGCAGCCAGGACGGATACGAGCAGTACTTC.

The V gene is TRBV16, the J gene TRBJ1-1; D gene ambiguous. V was clipped by 0 bases and J by 11 bases, with 22 bases between them. CDR3 size: 16 residues. Per germline, CDR1 KGHSY and CDR2 FQNENV. The CDR3 region is CASSQSGGGRHEEAFF. In DNA form, the CDR3 reads TGTGCCAGCAGCCAATCCGGCGGAGGGCGCCACGAGGAGGCTTTCTTT.

There are a few counts of this clone. The V and J genes are TRBV5-1 and TRBJ2-1; 7 bases are shared with TRBD1. This CDR3 spans 15 amino acids. V gave up 4 bases and J gave up 9 bases; unmatched junction bases: 13. The germline V gene has CDR1 SGHRS and CDR2 YFSETQ. The chain's CDR3 is CASSGTGDGLVEQFF. The CDR3 bases are TGCGCCAGCAGCGGAACAGGGGACGGTTTAGTTGAGCAGTTCTTC.

The chain recombines TRBV6-6 with TRBJ1-6; the D gene is possibly TRBD1 (6 bases). The CDR3 has 15 amino acids. Germline values: CDR1 MNHNY, CDR2 SVGAGI (reference sequence). Trimming left V 6 bases short and J 4 bases short, with 13 bases between. The CDR3 nucleotides read TGTGCCAGCAGGGTCCGGGACAATTATAATTCACCCCTCCACTTT. The encoded protein is CASRVRDNYNSPLHF.

The chain has TRBV5-1 and TRBJ2-7; a weak D match, TRBD1 (6 bases). This CDR3 is 17 amino acids long. Looked up from germline, CDR1 is SGHRS and CDR2 is YFSETQ. Trimming left V 0 bases short and J 3 bases short, with 19 bases between. In nucleotides, the CDR3 is TGCGCCAGCAGCTTGGCCGGGACATCCCTGTACCACTACGAGCAGTACTTC. Protein: CASSLAGTSLYHYEQYF.

V and J are TRBV6-1 and TRBJ2-7, with TRBD2 identical over 12 bases. The germline gives CDR1 MNHNS, CDR2 SASEGT. The CDR3 length is 15 residues. Trimming removed 4 bases from V and 0 bases from J; junction bases left unmatched: 1. CDR3 amino acids: CASSVGLAGSYEQYF. As DNA, the CDR3 is TGTGCCAGCAGTGTGGGACTAGCGGGCTCCTACGAGCAGTACTTC.

This chain links TRBV5-1 with TRBJ2-1; D unclear. Between the trimmed V and J ends, which lost 0 bases and 0 bases, there was a span of 4 bases. This CDR3 has 14 amino acids. Germline V lookup: CDR1 SGHRS, CDR2 YFSETQ. The CDR3 loop reads CASSLGISYNEQFF. The CDR3 nucleotides read TGCGCCAGCAGCTTGGGTATCTCCTACAATGAGCAGTTCTTC.

The chain employs TRBV25-1 and TRBJ2-7; 7 bases line up with TRBD1. The CDR3 totals 14 residues. Trimming took 4 bases from V and 4 from J; bases not matched to a gene: 7. The germline CDR1 and CDR2 sequences are MGHDK and SYGVNS. CDR3 region: CASSGTGESYEQYF. The CDR3, as DNA: TGTGCCAGCAGTGGCACAGGGGAATCGTACGAGCAGTACTTC.

The J gene is TRBJ2-3, the V gene TRBV11-2; no definite D call. Germline V gene sequence: CDR1 SGHAT, CDR2 FQNNGV. The CDR3 runs to 15 residues. Deletions cut 0 bases from V and 1 base from J, with 8 bases between. As DNA, the CDR3 is TGTGCCAGCAGCTTAGATCTCTGGGGCACAGATACGCAGTATTTT. This encodes CASSLDLWGTDTQYF. The entire variable domain, with the rest obtained from reference TRBV11-2 and TRBJ2-3, is as follows: EAGVAQSPRYKIIEKRQSVAFWCNPISGHATLYWYQQILGQGPKLLIQFQNNGVVDDSQLPKDRFSAERLKGVDSTLKIQPAKLEDSAVYLCASSLDLWGTDTQYFGPGTRLTVL.

The gene calls are TRBV5-6 and TRBJ2-3; D not resolved. V lost 2 bases to trimming and J lost 3 bases, with 7 bases between them. Germline loops: CDR1 SGHDT, CDR2 YYEEEE. The CDR3 extends over 13 amino acids. The CDR3 DNA sequence: TGTGCCAGCAGCTTCCTAGGGACAGATACGCAGTATTTT. Encoded protein: CASSFLGTDTQYF.

The chain carries TRBV29-1 and TRBJ2-7; possible D gene TRBD2, 6 bases. V was shortened by 4 bases and J by 2 bases, with 12 bases between the two germline ends. This CDR3 region has 13 residues. Germline values: CDR1 SQVTM, CDR2 ANQGSEA. The CDR3 protein is CSVVTRGTYEQYF. DNA for the CDR3: TGCAGCGTTGTGACTAGAGGGACCTACGAGCAGTACTTC.

The chain joins TRBV6-1 to TRBJ1-3; tentatively, D is TRBD1 (6 bases). Per the germline V gene, CDR1 is MNHNS and CDR2 is SASEGT. The CDR3 has 15 residues. Trimming removed 5 bases at V and 0 bases at J, with 11 bases between. CDR3 sequence reads: CASSLDRRSGNTIYF. Written as DNA, the CDR3 is TGTGCCAGCAGTCTGGACAGACGCTCTGGAAACACCATATATTTT.

The genes are TRBV19 and TRBJ2-7; 7 positions match TRBD1. V dropped 1 base and J dropped 4; count of bases not matched to a gene: 7. Germline CDR1 and CDR2: LNHDA and SQIVND (reference sequence). This CDR3 spans 15 amino acids. The CDR3 reads CASSIARDRRYEQYF. The CDR3 DNA reads TGTGCCAGTAGTATAGCTCGGGACAGAAGATACGAGCAGTACTTC. The variable domain in full, with the rest retrieved from reference TRBV19 and TRBJ2-7, is DGGITQSPKYLFRKEGQNVTLSCEQNLNHDAMYWYRQDPGQGLRLIYYSQIVNDFQKGDIAEGYSVSREKKESFPLTVTSAQKNPTAFYLCASSIARDRRYEQYFGPGTRLTVT.

The chain recombines TRBV27 with TRBJ2-3; maybe TRBD1 (5 bases). V lost 2 bases to trimming and J lost 4 bases, with 13 bases between them. The CDR3 has 15 residues. From germline, CDR1 is MNHEY and CDR2 SMNVEV (reference sequence). The CDR3 loop is CASSLRQGIADTQYF. CDR3 bases: TGTGCCAGCAGTTTACGGCAGGGCATTGCAGATACGCAGTATTTT.

The chain uses TRBV27 and TRBJ2-7; 9 bases fit TRBD2. Trimming removed 5 bases from V and 4 bases from J; junction bases left unmatched: 6. The CDR3 is made up of 14 amino acids. Looked up from germline, CDR1 is MNHEY and CDR2 is SMNVEV (reference sequence). CDR3 sequence (DNA): TGTGCCAGCAGTGGAGCGGGAGGTGTATACGAGCAGTACTTC. This translates into CASSGAGGVYEQYF.

V gene TRBV29-1 combines with J gene TRBJ2-7; tentatively, D is TRBD1 (6 bases). The CDR3 length is 16 residues. The V and J ends lost 1 base and 0 bases respectively, with 16 bases between them. Germline-derived CDR1 and CDR2 are SQVTM and ANQGSEA. This CDR3 is CSVEVRGQSNSYEQYF. The CDR3, as DNA: TGCAGCGTTGAAGTCCGAGGACAGTCCAACTCCTACGAGCAGTACTTC.

This sequence joins TRBV27 and TRBJ2-6; 10 bases match TRBD2. The germline V gene has CDR1 MNHEY and CDR2 SMNVEV (reference sequence). The CDR3 loop spans 17 amino acids. The V and J ends lost 8 bases and 1 base, in that order; junction bases with no gene match: 8. The CDR3 DNA is TGTGCCAGCCATACCGGGACTAGCGTATCTGGGGCCAACGTCCTGACTTTC. It encodes CASHTGTSVSGANVLTF.

The chain combines TRBV6-1 with TRBJ1-1; no reliable D call. Germline V gene lookup returns CDR1 MNHNS and CDR2 SASEGT. With 7 bases removed from V and 1 base from J, the gap between germline ends came to 16 bases. The CDR3 is 15 residues long. DNA of the CDR3: TGTGCCAGCACCCTAGTCCCCGGAACGAACACTGAAGCTTTCTTT. Amino acid sequence: CASTLVPGTNTEAFF.

The chain employs TRBV13 and TRBJ2-1; 9 bases match TRBD2. CDR3 size: 15 residues. V lost 4 bases, J lost 8 bases, and 9 bases stayed unmatched. The germline CDR1 and CDR2 sequences are PRHDT and FYEKMQ (reference sequence). The CDR3 loop is CASSSGTSMGDEQFF. As DNA, the CDR3 is TGTGCCAGCAGCTCCGGGACTAGCATGGGCGATGAGCAGTTCTTC.

The rearrangement uses TRBV5-1 and TRBJ1-1; TRBD1 is a possible D gene (5 bases). There are 15 residues in the CDR3. Germline assignment: CDR1 SGHRS and CDR2 YFSETQ. V gave up 4 bases and J gave up 3 bases, with 16 bases separating them. CDR3 coding DNA: TGCGCCAGCAGCCCTGTGAGGGCGGGGGACACTGAAGCTTTCTTT. It specifies CASSPVRAGDTEAFF. The full variable domain, in which reference TRBV5-1 and TRBJ1-1 provide the parts outside the CDR3, is KAGVTQTPRYLIKTRGQQVTLSCSPISGHRSVSWYQQTPGQGLQFLFEYFSETQRNKGNFPGRFSGRQFSNSRSEMNVSTLELGDSALYLCASSPVRAGDTEAFFGQGTRLTVV.

The chain combines TRBV7-6 with TRBJ1-2; 7 bases align to TRBD1. After removal of 1 base from V and 8 bases from J, the junction contained 4 bases not matched to a gene. The length of the CDR3 is 13 residues. The germline gives CDR1 SGHVS, CDR2 FNYEAQ. CDR3 nucleotide sequence: TGTGCCAGCAGCTTAGTGACAGGGACCGGCTACACCTTC. Amino acid sequence: CASSLVTGTGYTF.

The V gene is TRBV6-1, the J gene TRBJ2-3, with D perhaps matching TRBD1 (5 bases). The CDR3 is made up of 15 amino acids. V was clipped by 1 base and J by 2 bases, with 10 bases between them. CDR1 and CDR2 from the germline V gene are MNHNS and SASEGT. The CDR3 nucleotides read TGTGCCAGCAGTGAAGTTGCAGGGATCACAGATACGCAGTATTTT. It specifies CASSEVAGITDTQYF.

The rearrangement uses TRBV11-3 and TRBJ2-5, with D unresolved. V dropped 3 bases and J dropped 2 bases, with 13 bases sitting between them. CDR1 and CDR2 from the germline V gene are SGHNT and YENEEA. This CDR3 region has 15 residues. The CDR3 sequence: CASSFGPNKQETQYF. CDR3 DNA sequence: TGTGCCAGCAGCTTTGGACCGAACAAACAAGAGACCCAGTACTTC.

The CDR3 DNA follows: TGTGCCAGCGGAGCCATCAGCTCCTACGAGCAGTACTTC. This codes for CASGAISSYEQYF. The chain uses TRBV28 and TRBJ2-7; D is unclear. Per the germline V gene, CDR1 is MDHEN and CDR2 is SYDVKM. The CDR3 covers 13 residues. The V end was cut by 8 bases, the J end by 0 bases, with 11 bases between.

The J gene is TRBJ1-2, the V gene TRBV28, with D possibly being TRBD1 (6 bases). The CDR3 spans 12 residues. V dropped 3 bases and J dropped 5 bases, with 7 bases sitting between them. The germline V gene encodes CDR1 MDHEN and CDR2 SYDVKM. The CDR3 DNA sequence: TGTGCCAGCAGTTTGGACAGATATGGCTACACCTTC. It encodes CASSLDRYGYTF.